These 28 T cell receptor beta chains were sequenced from one sample in a study of cytomegalovirus exposure and HLA in healthy donors. The study ran its PCR with 60 Vbeta and 13 Jbeta primers. Generated by immunoSEQ multiplex PCR, the TCRdb table keeps only in-frame clones and is missing some. The table includes 150,000 or so clones, about 74% detected once. The specimen sequenced was PBMCs. These receptors all come from a man younger than 35 in good health and CMV-seropositive.

This clone showed up just once. The chain employs TRBV6-6 and TRBJ2-1; tentatively, D is TRBD2 (5 bases). The CDR3 contains 15 residues. In germline, CDR1 is MNHNY, CDR2 SVGAGI (reference sequence). The germline V and J ends were trimmed by 2 bases and 1 base, with 9 bases remaining between them. The CDR3 bases are TGTGCCAGCAGTTACCGCACGGGGTCCTACAATGAGCAGTTCTTC. It encodes CASSYRTGSYNEQFF.

This clone was recorded a few times. The V call is TRBV5-6, the J call TRBJ2-1, with 9 bases identical to TRBD1. This CDR3 is 15 amino acids long. The germline V gene has CDR1 SGHDT and CDR2 YYEEEE. Losses at the gene ends were 4 bases for V and 7 bases for J; bases not matched to a gene: 9. In DNA form, the CDR3 reads TGTGCCAGCAGCAAGACAGGGGGTGGGCTAAATGAGCAGTTCTTC. Amino acids: CASSKTGGGLNEQFF.

In this sample, this clone turned up once. V usage is TRBV28 and J usage is TRBJ2-7; 10 bases map to TRBD2. The germline V gene encodes CDR1 MDHEN and CDR2 SYDVKM. The CDR3 contains 14 residues. V lost 5 bases to trimming and J lost 1 base; unmatched junction nucleotides: 2. This chain's CDR3 is CASSNSGGSYEQYF. The CDR3 DNA reads as TGTGCCAGCAGTAATAGCGGGGGGTCCTACGAGCAGTACTTC.

J is TRBJ2-5 and V is TRBV5-1; 9 positions match TRBD2. The germline V gene has CDR1 SGHRS and CDR2 YFSETQ. The CDR3 totals 16 residues. Unmatched junction bases numbered 8, after V lost 3 bases and J lost 2 bases. The CDR3 region has the DNA TGCGCCAGCAGCTCGGGGCTTCTAGCGGGGCAAGAGACCCAGTACTTC. Translating gives CASSSGLLAGQETQYF.

In its sample, this clone was seen once. This chain links TRBV7-2 with TRBJ2-5, with TRBD1 identical over 9 bases. Near its end, the DNA agrees better with TRBJ2-7, so the J call may be wrong. Germline loops: CDR1 SGHTA, CDR2 FQGNSA. The CDR3 sequence is 15 residues long. The CDR3 DNA sequence: TGTGCCAGCAGCCGACGGGGACAGGGATCCTACGAGCAGTACTTC. It codes for CASSRRGQGSYEQYF.

This clone has a handful of counts. This rearrangement joins TRBV30 to TRBJ2-2; the D is unclear. This CDR3 has 14 amino acids. With 0 bases removed from V and 3 bases from J, the gap between germline ends came to 8 bases. Per germline, CDR1 GTSNPN and CDR2 SVGIG (reference sequence). In DNA form, the CDR3 reads TGTGCCTGGAGTGTACTCCGGGACACCGGGGAGCTGTTTTTT. Residues: CAWSVLRDTGELFF. Variable domain in full (rest from reference TRBV30 and TRBJ2-2): SQTIHQWPATLVQPVGSPLSLECTVEGTSNPNLYWYRQAAGRGLQLLFYSVGIGQISSEVPQNLSASRPQDRQFILSSKKLLLSDSGFYLCAWSVLRDTGELFFGEGSRLTVL.

The chain combines TRBV6-5 with TRBJ1-1; D is uncertain. Germline CDR1 is MNHEY and CDR2 is SVGAGI. CDR3 length: 14 amino acids. The V gene lost 4 bases and the J gene lost 1 base, with 10 bases spanning the gap. The CDR3 protein is CASSFGGSNTEAFF. The DNA for the CDR3 is TGTGCCAGCAGTTTTGGCGGGTCGAACACTGAAGCTTTCTTT.

This clone was found a few times. The rearrangement uses TRBV7-9 and TRBJ2-7; the match to TRBD1 covers 8 bases. The germline V gene has CDR1 SEHNR and CDR2 FQNEAQ (reference sequence). The CDR3 loop spans 14 amino acids. Trimming at V came to 5 bases and at J to 2 bases, leaving 5 bases not matched to a gene. The CDR3 protein is CASSRQGTTYEQYF. CDR3 nucleotide sequence: TGTGCCAGCAGCCGACAGGGGACAACCTACGAGCAGTACTTC.

The chain couples TRBV6-1 to TRBJ1-4; tentative D call: TRBD1 (5 bases). The germline gives CDR1 MNHNS, CDR2 SASEGT. The CDR3 consists of 16 residues. V was trimmed by 4 bases and J by 7 bases, leaving 19 bases between them. This CDR3 is CASSALERKGVEKLFF. CDR3 DNA sequence: TGTGCCAGCAGTGCCCTTGAGAGGAAAGGGGTTGAAAAACTGTTTTTT.

This chain joins TRBV7-9 and TRBJ2-3, with D maybe TRBD1 (5 bases). Between the trimmed V and J ends, which lost 1 base and 11 bases, there was a span of 16 bases. The CDR3 spans 14 residues. Germline V gene data show CDR1 as SEHNR and CDR2 as FQNEAQ (reference sequence). The CDR3 DNA is TGTGCCAGCAGCTTAGAAGGGGTGAACAAAGGGCAGTATTTT. Encoded protein: CASSLEGVNKGQYF.

This chain uses TRBV13 with TRBJ2-3; TRBD2 is a possible D gene (5 bases). The length of the CDR3 is 16 residues. Per the germline V gene, CDR1 is PRHDT and CDR2 is FYEKMQ (reference sequence). V lost 5 bases, J lost 6 bases, and 21 bases lay in between. CDR3 DNA sequence: TGTGCCAGCAGCCTCGGACTGGATGTTGGTATGGATACGCAGTATTTT. It is translated as CASSLGLDVGMDTQYF.

The rearrangement uses TRBV19 and TRBJ2-3; 9 bases are shared with TRBD1. There are 16 residues in the CDR3. Germline V gene data show CDR1 as LNHDA and CDR2 as SQIVND (reference sequence). J lost 6 bases, V lost 7 bases, and 14 bases had no gene match. The DNA of the CDR3 is TGTGCCAGTAAATCGACGGACAGGGGACGGAGGGATACGCAGTATTTT. Protein product: CASKSTDRGRRDTQYF.

This chain uses TRBV7-3 with TRBJ2-7, with 7 bases matching TRBD1. The CDR3 covers 13 residues. V shed 5 bases and J 7 bases; nucleotides not matched to a gene: 8. Germline CDR1 reads SGHTA; CDR2 reads FQGTGA. The CDR3, as DNA: TGTGCCAGCAGCACGGACAGGCTCCAAGAGCAGTACTTC. Protein: CASSTDRLQEQYF.

The chain has TRBV6-1 and TRBJ2-7; TRBD2 matches 10 bases. The CDR3 length is 15 residues. Germline trimming cut 6 bases from V and 3 bases from J; bases unmatched to any gene: 8. The V gene's germline CDR1 is MNHNS and CDR2 SASEGT. CDR3 in DNA: TGTGCCAGCAGGACCATGAGCGGGAGGGTCTACGAGCAGTACTTC. Protein sequence: CASRTMSGRVYEQYF.

The chain joins TRBV6-5 to TRBJ2-1; perhaps TRBD2 as D (6 bases). From germline, CDR1 is MNHEY and CDR2 SVGAGI. V lost 4 bases and J lost 6, with 13 bases in between. This CDR3 contains 14 residues. This CDR3 reads CASSSRDWINEQFF. CDR3 sequence (DNA): TGTGCCAGCAGTTCCCGGGACTGGATCAATGAGCAGTTCTTC.

A few counts support this clone. The rearrangement joins TRBV10-3 to TRBJ1-2, with D possibly TRBD1 on 5 matching bases. The V end lost 2 bases, the J end lost 2 bases, and 12 bases lay between the germline ends. Per the germline V gene, CDR1 is ENHRY and CDR2 is SYGVKD. The CDR3 runs to 15 residues. CDR3 bases: TGTGCCATCAGTGAGGGTTTCGGGGGGAACTATGGCTACACCTTC. It is translated as CAISEGFGGNYGYTF.

This sequence joins TRBV2 and TRBJ2-7; D possibly corresponds to TRBD1 (6 bases). The germline CDR1 and CDR2 sequences are SNHLY and FYNNEI. V lost 5 bases, J lost 3 bases, and 11 bases lay in between. This CDR3 has 13 amino acids. CDR3 sequence: CASSRKDSYEQYF. DNA for the CDR3: TGTGCCAGCAGTCGAAAGGACAGCTACGAGCAGTACTTC. Supplemented by reference TRBV2 and TRBJ2-7, the full variable domain reads EPEVTQTPSHQVTQMGQEVILRCVPISNHLYFYWYRQILGQKVEFLVSFYNNEISEKSEIFDDQFSVERPDGSNFTLKIRSTKLEDSAMYFCASSRKDSYEQYFGPGTRLTVT.

This rearrangement joins TRBV27 to TRBJ2-7; D might be TRBD2 (6 bases). V gave up 3 bases and J gave up 5 bases, with 11 bases separating them. CDR1 and CDR2 (germline): MNHEY, SMNVEV (reference sequence). The CDR3 has 13 residues. The CDR3: CASSFAGYHEQYF. CDR3 DNA sequence: TGTGCCAGCAGTTTCGCGGGGTACCACGAGCAGTACTTC.

This chain joins TRBV10-2 and TRBJ2-7, with D perhaps matching TRBD2 (7 bases). Trimming took 11 bases from V and 2 from J, leaving 22 bases between them. This CDR3 has 15 amino acids. CDR1 and CDR2 from the germline V gene are WSHSY and SAAADI. The CDR3 sequence: CALLVRGRAAYEQYF. CDR3 DNA: TGCGCCCTCCTGGTTAGGGGGAGGGCCGCCTACGAGCAGTACTTC.

The J gene is TRBJ1-1, the V gene TRBV5-1; perhaps TRBD1 as D (5 bases). This CDR3 contains 15 residues. Trimming cost V 4 bases and J 4 bases, with 17 bases left between them. Looked up from germline, CDR1 is SGHRS and CDR2 is YFSETQ. Written as DNA, the CDR3 is TGCGCCAGCAGCCTCGACTGGGACGGGGGCACTGAAGCTTTCTTT. This codes for CASSLDWDGGTEAFF. The whole variable domain, filled in from reference TRBV5-1 and TRBJ1-1, reads KAGVTQTPRYLIKTRGQQVTLSCSPISGHRSVSWYQQTPGQGLQFLFEYFSETQRNKGNFPGRFSGRQFSNSRSEMNVSTLELGDSALYLCASSLDWDGGTEAFFGQGTRLTVV.

This chain uses TRBV29-1 with TRBJ2-7; D might be TRBD1 (6 bases). CDR1 and CDR2 from the germline V gene are SQVTM and ANQGSEA. V lost 7 bases and J lost 6, with 19 bases in between. The CDR3 covers 13 residues. The CDR3 DNA is TGCAGCGCCTGGCAGGCCCCAGGGGTCGAGCAGTACTTC. Encoded protein: CSAWQAPGVEQYF.

The rearrangement joins TRBV7-6 to TRBJ2-3; D call uncertain. The CDR3 has 12 amino acids. The V gene lost 2 bases and the J gene lost 6 bases, with 6 bases spanning the gap. Germline-derived CDR1 and CDR2 are SGHVS and FNYEAQ. The CDR3 is CASSLILDTQYF. The CDR3 coding sequence is TGTGCCAGCAGCTTAATATTGGATACGCAGTATTTT.

This clone was counted once. J is TRBJ1-4 and V is TRBV18; D not resolved. Per the germline V gene, CDR1 is KGHSH and CDR2 is LQKENI. V was pared by 6 bases and J by 0 bases, with 11 bases between. This CDR3 contains 15 residues. The CDR3 protein is CASSSDSATNEKLFF. The CDR3, as DNA: TGTGCCAGCTCCTCCGACTCTGCAACTAATGAAAAACTGTTTTTT.

The chain has TRBV5-1 and TRBJ2-7; 8 positions match TRBD2. Losses at the gene ends were 5 bases for V and 10 bases for J; bases not matched to a gene: 11. Germline lookup yields CDR1 SGHRS and CDR2 YFSETQ. The length of the CDR3 is 13 residues. CDR3 in DNA: TGCGCCAGCAGAACAGCGGGGGCCATAGACCAGTACTTC. As protein: CASRTAGAIDQYF.

The chain is built from TRBV19 and TRBJ1-5; D is unresolved. Trimming removed 7 bases from V and 2 bases from J, with 12 bases in between. Looked up from germline, CDR1 is LNHDA and CDR2 is SQIVND (reference sequence). There are 14 residues in the CDR3. CDR3 sequence: CASNGGHRNQPQHF. Here the CDR3 DNA reads TGTGCCAGTAATGGAGGGCACCGCAATCAGCCCCAGCATTTT.

This clone was seen once. The J gene is TRBJ1-2, the V gene TRBV28; TRBD1 matches 7 bases. CDR1 and CDR2 (germline): MDHEN, SYDVKM. V lost 3 bases to trimming and J lost 4 bases; unmatched junction nucleotides: 5. CDR3 size: 14 residues. The CDR3 region has the DNA TGTGCCAGCAGTTTGTCGGACAGGTTCTATGGCTACACCTTC. Translating it yields CASSLSDRFYGYTF.

The chain has TRBV5-1 and TRBJ1-4, with a possible D match to TRBD1 (5 bases). V was trimmed by 1 base and J by 7 bases, leaving 14 bases between them. Germline V gene lookup returns CDR1 SGHRS and CDR2 YFSETQ. The length of the CDR3 is 15 residues. The CDR3 DNA follows: TGCGCCAGCAGCTTGTTCACAGGAAGGGGTGAAAAACTGTTTTTT. It translates to CASSLFTGRGEKLFF.

This clone was seen only a few times. The chain joins TRBV4-2 to TRBJ1-2; 7 bases are a match to TRBD1. CDR1 and CDR2 (germline): LGHNA, YNFKEQ. The length of the CDR3 is 19 residues. Trimming took 3 bases from V and 0 from J; bases not matched to a gene: 16. CDR3 in DNA: TGTGCCAGCAGCCATGGCGAAGCTTCCGGGACAGAAGCTAACTATGGCTACACCTTC. Residues: CASSHGEASGTEANYGYTF.